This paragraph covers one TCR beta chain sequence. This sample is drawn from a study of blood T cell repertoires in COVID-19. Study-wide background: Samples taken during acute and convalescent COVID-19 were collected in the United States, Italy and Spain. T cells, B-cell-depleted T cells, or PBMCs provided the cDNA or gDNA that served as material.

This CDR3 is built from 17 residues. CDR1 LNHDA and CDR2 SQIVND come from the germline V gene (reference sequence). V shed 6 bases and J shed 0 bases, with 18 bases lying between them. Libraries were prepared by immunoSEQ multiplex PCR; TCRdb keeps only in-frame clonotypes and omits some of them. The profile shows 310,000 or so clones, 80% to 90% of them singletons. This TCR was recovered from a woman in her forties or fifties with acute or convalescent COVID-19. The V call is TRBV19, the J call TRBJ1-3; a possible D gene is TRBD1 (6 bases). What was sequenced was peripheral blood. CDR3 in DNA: TGTGCCAGTAGAAGGGCAGGGACAATCTACTCTGGAAACACCATATATTTT. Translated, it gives CASRRAGTIYSGNTIYF.